This entry is about one T cell receptor (beta chain). Its antigen is not identified. These data come from a study of shared clonotypes between healthy human individuals. Overall study results and limits: Relative to clonotypes present in all four donors, those not shared had lower generation probabilities. Approximately 4.6% of naive CD4 clonotypes were common to a handful of donors. Compared with memory subsets, naive subsets generally had larger estimated richness.

Only CD45RO-negative cells positively selected for CCR7 counted as naive CD8 cells, so terminally differentiated effector memory CD45RA+ cells were excluded. Investigators spread the genomic DNA of each subset evenly over several immunoSEQ plates. Sequencing used immunoSEQ multiplex PCR; TCRdb keeps in-frame clones, though not all of them. Of around 1,900,000 clones in the sample, about 94% were seen once. CDR1 SEHNR and CDR2 FQNEAQ come from the germline V gene (reference sequence). Trimming removed 0 bases from V and 12 bases from J, with 12 bases in between. The CDR3 is made up of 13 amino acids. What was sequenced was naive CD8+ T cells from PBMCs. The chain uses TRBV7-9 and TRBJ2-1; D is ambiguous. This clonotype was sampled from a young man in good health. Some clones in this sample may be carry-over from other donors' samples. The CDR3 spells CASSLALAKGQFF. The CDR3 coding sequence is TGTGCCAGCAGCTTAGCGCTGGCGAAGGGGCAGTTCTTC.